By share, the clone carrying this T cell receptor beta chain counts as medium-sized. After removal of 2 bases from V and 5 bases from J, the junction contained 3 bases not matched to a gene. This CDR3 region has 15 residues. The V gene's germline CDR1 is PRHDT and CDR2 FYEKMQ (reference sequence). For each of two time points, an approximately 5.6-milliliter draw of peripheral blood was taken. TCR beta CDR3 amplification from genomic DNA was performed by two-round multiplex PCR. With primers specific to each TRBV and TRBJ gene, the first-round PCR was performed. TCRdb reanalysed the multiplex PCR reads using MiXCR and keeps one entry per CDR3 protein. The repertoire holds more than 15,000 distinct CDR3 sequences, with over 15% as singletons. The data were obtained in a study of prognosis after radiotherapy for stage I lung cancer.

The sample consisted of PBMCs, taken before or after stereotactic body radiation therapy (not recorded which). The source of this sequence is a donor at least 50 years old with non-small cell lung cancer. The chain recombines TRBV13 with TRBJ2-1, with 10 nucleotides matching TRBD1. The DNA of the CDR3 is TGTGCCAGCAGCTTATCGGGACAGGGGAACAATGAGCAGTTCTTC. The encoded protein is CASSLSGQGNNEQFF.